The T cell receptor (beta chain) under discussion was sequenced for a study of shared clonotypes between healthy human individuals. Study summary: Three plates each covered CD4 naive and memory; CD8 naive two, CD8 memory one.

Overall study results and limits: Clonotype sharing among donors was expected to depend on sequencing depth. Larger estimated richness was generally seen in naive subsets than in memory subsets.

With regard to this clone: As yet, its antigen is unknown.

Germline V gene sequence: CDR1 SGHTA, CDR2 FQGNSA. This CDR3 is built from 16 residues. The V and J ends lost 2 bases and 5 bases respectively, with 18 bases between them. The repertoire was sequenced with immunoSEQ multiplex PCR; TCRdb's copy has only in-frame clones and lacks some. The table includes millions of clones, roughly 96% detected once. The chain has TRBV7-2 and TRBJ2-5, with D perhaps matching TRBD2 (7 bases). This sequence was found in a man aged 18 to 30 in good health. Sample: naive CD4+ T cells sorted from blood. As to subset: CD45RA+ positively selected. CDR3 region: CASSLPWSGGLETQYF. CDR3 sequence (DNA): TGTGCCAGCAGCTTACCGTGGTCGGGGGGCCTCGAGACCCAGTACTTC.